This entry lists 3 T cell receptor beta chains sequenced from one sample in a study of blood T cells in healthy people across ages. Sample-barcoded 5' priming and a J-beta primer mix drove a second PCR of roughly 7 to 11 cycles. One entry per CDR3 protein, called by TCRdb with MiXCR from the 5' RACE reads. The sample has over 700,000 distinct CDR3 sequences; roughly 25% are singletons. Separately, the same data were catalogued under a study of T cells of mothers and their children.

The specimen was blood. These receptor sequences come from a boy aged 5-17 years in good health.

This clonotype appeared a few times. The J gene is TRBJ1-1, the V gene TRBV24-1, with no clear D. This CDR3 is built from 14 residues. V was clipped by 11 bases and J by 1 base, with 16 bases between them. Germline V gene data show CDR1 as KGHDR and CDR2 as SFDVKD. CDR3 loop: CAIRHGRENTEAFF. CDR3 DNA sequence: TGTGCCATCCGTCATGGGAGGGAGAACACTGAAGCTTTCTTT.

This clonotype was counted a few times. This chain links TRBV11-2 with TRBJ2-5; D may correspond to TRBD1 or TRBD2 (5 bases each). The V gene lost 1 base and the J gene lost 3 bases, with 15 bases spanning the gap. The CDR3 is 16 residues long. CDR1 is SGHAT and CDR2 is FQNNGV in the germline V gene. CDR3 sequence: CASSLGQLGEKETQYF. CDR3 DNA sequence: TGTGCCAGCAGCTTAGGTCAGCTAGGGGAGAAAGAGACCCAGTACTTC.

The rearrangement uses TRBV10-3 and TRBJ1-5; no reliable D call. The V end lost 0 bases, the J end lost 2 bases, and 8 bases lay between the germline ends. Per the germline V gene, CDR1 is ENHRY and CDR2 is SYGVKD. The CDR3 has 15 amino acids. CDR3 sequence: CAISESAGGNQPQHF. The CDR3 nucleotides are TGTGCCATCAGTGAGTCGGCCGGGGGCAATCAGCCCCAGCATTTT.